This T cell receptor (beta chain) was sequenced in a study of CD8 T cells in ankylosing spondylitis. V shed 7 bases, J shed 9 bases, and the junction held 15 bases outside the gene matches. The germline V gene encodes CDR1 SNHLY and CDR2 FYNNEI. The CDR3 covers 16 residues. With molecular barcodes, quantitative 5'-RACE was used to make the TCR beta libraries. From the 5' RACE reads, TCRdb called clonotypes with MiXCR, one entry per CDR3 protein. The data contain roughly 100,000 distinct CDR3 sequences, nearly 25% of them singletons. Notes on this clonotype: What it binds is not known.

General observations from the study: Eight or nine highly homologous variants formed a TCR beta motif that appeared characteristic of ankylosing spondylitis blood. The authors reported significant enrichment of disease-linked clones in matched ankylosing spondylitis synovial fluid. Reactive arthritis synovial fluid and blood previously showed some of these motif variants.

The sequence derives from a male donor with ankylosing spondylitis. The gene calls are TRBV2 and TRBJ2-1; 10 bases map to TRBD1. Sequencing was done on a sample of synovial fluid, either unsorted or a sorted T cell fraction (not recorded which). The chain's CDR3 is CASIPGTGALGREQFF. CDR3 DNA sequence: TGTGCCAGCATCCCCGGGACAGGGGCTTTAGGTCGTGAGCAGTTCTTC.